The entry that follows covers one T cell receptor beta chain sequence. The CDR3 runs to 14 residues. Trimming took off 7 bases at V and 1 base at J, with 10 bases between the two ends. Germline CDR1 is LNHDA and CDR2 is SQIVND (reference sequence). Sequencing was performed with immunoSEQ multiplex PCR; in TCRdb, only in-frame clones are kept and a portion is missing. The sample includes 76,000 or so clones, approximately 90% of them seen just once. The record originates from a study of blood T cell repertoires in COVID-19. Overall study: Collection of acute and convalescent COVID-19 samples took place in the United States, Italy and Spain.

The TCR comes from a man aged 25 to 40 with acute or convalescent COVID-19. The sequenced sample was peripheral blood. This rearrangement joins TRBV19 to TRBJ2-2, with D perhaps TRBD2 (5 bases). DNA of the CDR3: TGTGCCAGTACGGGGTTGCGGAACACCGGGGAGCTGTTTTTT. Amino acid sequence: CASTGLRNTGELFF.